These 27 T cell receptor beta chains originate from one sample sequenced in a study of Graves' ophthalmopathy and Graves' hyperthyroidism. RNA transcripts yielded amplified TCR beta CDR3 regions. Following a first-round RT-PCR that used HTBI primers, a second-round multiplex PCR was carried out. Using its own MiXCR run on the multiplex PCR reads, TCRdb lists one record per CDR3 protein. The sample carries tens of thousands of distinct CDR3 sequences, 50% recorded once. Sequencing input: peripheral blood. Receptors originate from an adult man with Graves' ophthalmopathy.

Of note for this clonotype: An end of the junction does not agree with germline; a read error may underlie this. The V call is TRBV7-8, the J call TRBJ2-3; D ambiguous. The CDR3 is 13 amino acids. Germline CDR1 is SGHVS and CDR2 is FQNEAQ. This CDR3 is CACSSPTTDTQYF. As DNA, the CDR3 is TGTGCCTGCAGCTCACCAACCACAGATACACAGTATTTT.

This clonotype was seen ten or more times. The chain links TRBV5-1 to TRBJ2-5; no clear D gene. Trimming cost V 3 bases and J 0 bases, with 15 bases left between them. The CDR3 contains 16 residues. Looked up from germline, CDR1 is SGHRS and CDR2 is YFSETQ. CDR3 loop: CASSSTGTTNQETQYF. CDR3 nucleotides: TGCGCCAGCAGCTCGACTGGAACAACAAACCAAGAGACCCAGTACTTC.

The rearrangement uses TRBV6-4 and TRBJ2-3; 12 bases are shared with TRBD2. Germline CDR1 is MRHNA and CDR2 is SNTAGT. V lost 3 bases and J lost 3; bases outside the gene matches: 7. The CDR3 totals 17 residues. The CDR3 nucleotides are TGTGCCAGCAGTGAATCACCCGGGACTAGCGGGACAGATACGCAGTATTTT. This translates into CASSESPGTSGTDTQYF.

The V and J genes are TRBV10-3 and TRBJ2-2, with TRBD1 as a possible D gene (6 bases). This CDR3 spans 13 amino acids. Trimming removed 7 bases from V and 3 bases from J, with 9 bases in between. Per germline, CDR1 ENHRY and CDR2 SYGVKD. The CDR3 reads CAIMKGDTGELFF. In DNA, the CDR3 is TGTGCCATCATGAAGGGGGACACCGGGGAGCTGTTTTTT.

On this clonotype: This may come from a read error, since a much larger clone is one base off. Here the CDR3 omits its conserved ending phenylalanine or tryptophan, so a read error is the likely source. This chain connects TRBV13 to TRBJ1-2; 8 positions agree with TRBD1. The CDR3 is made up of 13 amino acids. The V gene's germline CDR1 is PRHDT and CDR2 FYEKMQ (reference sequence). After removal of 5 bases from V and 8 bases from J, the junction contained 7 bases not matched to a gene. The CDR3 reads CASSRRTGNGYTL. As DNA, the CDR3 is TGTGCCAGCAGCCGCCGGACAGGGAACGGCTACACCCTC.

The chain employs TRBV6-2 or TRBV6-3 and TRBJ2-7, with D hard to call. TRBJ2-1 explains the end of the DNA better; the J call may be wrong. Germline CDR1 MNHEY, CDR2 SVGEGT. The CDR3 has 14 residues. CDR3 DNA: TGTGCCAGCAGCCGTGACGAAACCCACAATGAGCAGTTCTTC. This gives the protein CASSRDETHNEQFF.

The V gene is TRBV24-1, the J gene TRBJ2-3, with D perhaps TRBD2 (6 bases). Per germline, CDR1 KGHDR and CDR2 SFDVKD. This CDR3 has 12 amino acids. V was trimmed by 6 bases and J by 6 bases, leaving 9 bases between them. This CDR3 is CATSRGADTQYF. The CDR3, as DNA: TGTGCCACCAGTCGCGGGGCGGATACGCAGTATTTT.

The rearrangement joins TRBV24-1 to TRBJ1-5; 9 nucleotides align to TRBD1. V lost 5 bases, J lost 1 base, and 8 bases stayed unmatched. Germline values: CDR1 KGHDR, CDR2 SFDVKD. CDR3 length: 17 residues. CDR3 protein: CATSGSYGTGSNQPQHF. The CDR3 bases are TGTGCCACCAGTGGATCTTATGGGACAGGGAGCAATCAGCCCCAGCATTTT.

This clonotype occurred many times. V usage is TRBV5-1 and J usage is TRBJ2-7, with 12 bases fitting TRBD2. Unmatched junction bases numbered 5, after V lost 5 bases and J lost 2 bases. The germline gives CDR1 SGHRS, CDR2 YFSETQ. The CDR3 spans 15 residues. The CDR3 nucleotides read TGCGCCAGCAGTTCCGGACTAGCGGGAACCTACGAGCAGTACTTC. Amino acid sequence: CASSSGLAGTYEQYF.

J is TRBJ2-7 and V is TRBV2; the match to TRBD1 covers 7 bases. Trimming cost V 6 bases and J 0 bases; bases outside gene matches: 5. The CDR3 is made up of 14 amino acids. Germline V gives CDR1 SNHLY, CDR2 FYNNEI. The CDR3 region has the DNA TGTGCCAGCAGAGGACAGGTCAGCTCCTACGAGCAGTACGTC. This translates into CASRGQVSSYEQYV.

The chain employs TRBV5-4 and TRBJ2-7, with 11 bases aligning to TRBD2. The J segment lost 3 bases and the V segment lost 0 bases, leaving 2 bases of the junction unmatched. The CDR3 contains 15 residues. Germline V gene lookup returns CDR1 SGHNT and CDR2 YYREEE (reference sequence). CDR3 loop: CASSLDLAGGYEQYV. CDR3 coding DNA: TGTGCCAGCAGCTTGGATCTAGCGGGGGGCTACGAGCAGTACGTC.

The gene calls are TRBV29-1 and TRBJ2-1; 10 nucleotides match TRBD2. CDR3 size: 14 residues. Losses at the gene ends were 5 bases for V and 9 bases for J; bases not matched to a gene: 10. Germline assignment: CDR1 SQVTM and CDR2 ANQGSEA. CDR3 bases: TGCAGCGTTAACCTAAGCGGGGGGGCCGGTGAGCAGTTCTTC. It translates to CSVNLSGGAGEQFF.

This clonotype was seen only a few times. The chain has TRBV15 and TRBJ1-6; 7 positions agree with TRBD1. J was trimmed by 7 bases and V by 8 bases; bases with no gene match: 5. The CDR3 is 13 amino acids. Germline loops: CDR1 LNHNV, CDR2 YYDKDF (reference sequence). For the CDR3, the DNA is TGTGCCACCTCCGGGACAGAGAATTCACCCCTCCACTTT. This encodes CATSGTENSPLHF.

This clonotype is labeled as medium-sized. J is TRBJ2-1 and V is TRBV15; D is ambiguous. Germline V gives CDR1 LNHNV, CDR2 YYDKDF (reference sequence). The CDR3 loop spans 14 amino acids. V lost 1 base to trimming and J lost 6 bases, with 10 bases between them. The CDR3 sequence: CATSRGPFVNEQFF. The CDR3 nucleotides are TGTGCCACCAGCAGAGGTCCCTTTGTCAATGAGCAGTTCTTC. The variable domain in full, completed from reference TRBV15 and TRBJ2-1, reads DAMVIQNPRYQVTQFGKPVTLSCSQTLNHNVMYWYQQKSSQAPKLLFHYYDKDFNNEADTPDNFQSRRPNTSFCFLDIRSPGLGDTAMYLCATSRGPFVNEQFFGPGTRLTVL.

V usage is TRBV7-4 and J usage is TRBJ2-1; D remains ambiguous. This CDR3 is built from 13 residues. Germline assignment: CDR1 SGHVT and CDR2 SQSDAQ. Trimming stripped 4 bases from V and 6 bases from J, with 10 bases between. CDR3 DNA sequence: TGTGCCAGCAGCTATGGGTCTTCCAATGAGCAGTTCTTC. It encodes CASSYGSSNEQFF.

This clonotype has a count of ten or more. The chain uses TRBV5-1 and TRBJ1-1; 8 bases are shared with TRBD1. V gave up 4 bases and J gave up 5 bases; unmatched junction bases: 10. This CDR3 has 15 residues. CDR1 and CDR2 from the germline V gene are SGHRS and YFSETQ. The CDR3 region has the DNA TGCGCCAGCAGCACATCACAGGGGGGTCTGACTGAAGCTTTCTTT. Amino acids: CASSTSQGGLTEAFF.

This clonotype has ten or more counts. The V gene is TRBV5-1, the J gene TRBJ2-1; D remains unclear. The germline gives CDR1 SGHRS, CDR2 YFSETQ. V lost 4 bases and J 0 bases, leaving 11 bases between the germline ends. This CDR3 is built from 15 residues. CDR3 DNA: TGCGCCAGCAGCCTAGATATAGGCTCCTACAATGAGCAGTTCTTC. Amino acids: CASSLDIGSYNEQFF. Variable domain in full (rest from reference TRBV5-1 and TRBJ2-1): KAGVTQTPRYLIKTRGQQVTLSCSPISGHRSVSWYQQTPGQGLQFLFEYFSETQRNKGNFPGRFSGRQFSNSRSEMNVSTLELGDSALYLCASSLDIGSYNEQFFGPGTRLTVL.

This chain links TRBV10-3 with TRBJ2-7; D is undetermined. Germline V gene data show CDR1 as ENHRY and CDR2 as SYGVKD. The V gene lost 10 bases and the J gene lost 3 bases, with 25 bases spanning the gap. This CDR3 spans 16 amino acids. The CDR3 is CASRRTVGLIIYEQYF. The CDR3 DNA reads as TGTGCCAGCCGTAGGACGGTCGGGCTTATCATCTACGAGCAGTACTTC.

This clonotype was seen just once. The V gene is TRBV20-1, the J gene TRBJ2-3, with 8 bases identical to TRBD2. Germline CDR1 and CDR2: DFQATT and SNEGSKA (reference sequence). This CDR3 has 12 amino acids. Trimming took 3 bases from V and 4 from J; bases not matched to a gene: 0. The CDR3 is CSASGGADTQYF. Here the CDR3 DNA reads TGCAGTGCTAGCGGGGGGGCAGATACGCAGTATTTT.

The table lists this clonotype with many counts. The chain is built from TRBV9 and TRBJ2-7, with TRBD2 as a possible D gene (6 bases). Germline CDR1 and CDR2: SGDLS and YYNGEE. The V and J ends lost 0 bases and 3 bases respectively, with 13 bases between them. The CDR3 spans 15 residues. Here the CDR3 reads CASSVEIADFYEQYF. CDR3 sequence (DNA): TGTGCCAGCAGCGTAGAAATAGCGGATTTCTACGAGCAGTACTTC.

The table lists this clonotype with many counts. The rearrangement joins TRBV9 to TRBJ2-1; 8 bases agree with TRBD2. Trimming took 3 bases from V and 4 from J; bases not matched to a gene: 6. This CDR3 is 15 amino acids long. CDR1 and CDR2 from the germline V gene are SGDLS and YYNGEE. The CDR3 DNA sequence: TGTGCCAGCAGCGCGCCCATAGCGGGGTACAATGAGCAGTTCTTC. This encodes CASSAPIAGYNEQFF.

This clonotype was observed at least ten times. The rearrangement uses TRBV28 and TRBJ2-7, with 7 bases lining up with TRBD2. Unmatched junction bases numbered 4, after V lost 1 base and J lost 4 bases. The germline V gene has CDR1 MDHEN and CDR2 SYDVKM. The CDR3 extends over 14 amino acids. The chain's CDR3 is CASSLSGGSYEQYF. CDR3 DNA sequence: TGTGCCAGCAGTTTATCAGGCGGGAGTTACGAGCAGTACTTC.

The V call is TRBV25-1, the J call TRBJ1-4, with D possibly being TRBD1 (5 bases). The CDR3 is 12 residues long. V lost 10 bases and J 8 bases, leaving 14 bases between the germline ends. CDR1 is MGHDK and CDR2 is SYGVNS in the germline V gene. DNA of the CDR3: TGTGCCACACGAGGGGTAGGAGAAAAACTGTTTTTT. It translates to CATRGVGEKLFF. The whole variable domain, remainder taken from reference TRBV25-1 and TRBJ1-4, is EADIYQTPRYLVIGTGKKITLECSQTMGHDKMYWYQQDPGMELHLIHYSYGVNSTEKGDLSSESTVSRIRTEHFPLTLESARPSHTSQYLCATRGVGEKLFFGSGTQLSVL.

This clonotype was recorded many times. The chain couples TRBV11-2 to TRBJ1-4; D possibly corresponds to TRBD1 (5 bases). Trimming left V 7 bases short and J 1 base short, with 16 bases between. Germline CDR1 SGHAT, CDR2 FQNNGV. This CDR3 comprises 16 residues. The CDR3 loop reads CASTHLRGRTNEKLFF. The CDR3 DNA reads TGTGCCAGCACCCACCTACGGGGGAGAACTAATGAAAAACTGTTTTTT.

This clonotype has a handful of counts. The chain combines TRBV20-1 with TRBJ1-1; TRBD1 is a possible D gene (5 bases). Germline loops: CDR1 DFQATT, CDR2 SNEGSKA (reference sequence). Trimming pared 6 bases from V and 3 bases from J, leaving 5 bases between. This CDR3 has 10 amino acids. The CDR3 region is CSAGDTEAFF. For the CDR3, the DNA is TGCAGTGCAGGGGACACTGAAGCTTTCTTT.

Concerning this clonotype itself: The junction departs from germline at one end; a sequencing error may be responsible. The V gene is TRBV24-1, the J gene TRBJ2-7; D is unclear. The CDR3 is 16 amino acids. CDR1 and CDR2 from the germline V gene are KGHDR and SFDVKD. Here the CDR3 reads CASSYSLEADSYEQYF. The CDR3 region has the DNA TGTGCCAGCAGTTACTCGTTAGAGGCGGACTCCTACGAGCAGTACTTC.

As to this clonotype: One junction end disagrees with the germline gene, perhaps due to a read error. The V call is TRBV5-4, the J call TRBJ2-2; D unresolved. CDR3 length: 15 residues. The germline CDR1 and CDR2 sequences are SGHNT and YYREEE (reference sequence). The CDR3 DNA reads as TGTGCCAGCAGCTTTATCGGCAGGAGCACCGGAGAGCTCTTTTTT. It specifies CASSFIGRSTGELFF.